The 15 T cell receptor beta chains below were found in one sample sequenced in a study of CD8+ T cells in alopecia areata. Extraction of RNA preceded its reverse transcription into cDNA, which served as the sequencing template. Assay used: immunoSEQ multiplex PCR; TCRdb lists only in-frame clones, some missing. The profile shows roughly 100,000 clones, approximately 58% of them singletons. The sample consisted of CD4+ T cells sorted from blood. The receptors derive from a human donor in good health.

The J gene is TRBJ2-7, the V gene TRBV7-8; 9 positions match TRBD1. The CDR3 totals 16 residues. Looked up from germline, CDR1 is SGHVS and CDR2 is FQNEAQ. With V trimmed by 0 bases and J by 5 bases, 8 bases remained unmatched. The CDR3 DNA sequence: TGTGCCAGCAGCTTAGCGGCCGGACAGGGGAACCACGAGCAGTACTTC. This sequence encodes CASSLAAGQGNHEQYF.

The rearrangement links TRBV5-1 to TRBJ2-7; D possibly corresponds to TRBD1 (5 bases). Looked up from germline, CDR1 is SGHRS and CDR2 is YFSETQ. CDR3 length: 15 residues. The V end was cut by 1 base, the J end by 0 bases, with 11 bases between. The CDR3 DNA sequence: TGCGCCAGCAGCTTGCAAGGGGCCATCTCCTACGAGCAGTACTTC. Protein sequence: CASSLQGAISYEQYF.

The V call is TRBV4-1, the J call TRBJ1-1; D is perhaps TRBD1 (5 bases). The V and J ends lost 4 bases and 3 bases respectively, with 15 bases between them. The CDR3 runs to 15 residues. Germline values: CDR1 MGHRA, CDR2 YSYEKL. Written as DNA, the CDR3 is TGCGCCAGCAGCCCAGGACCAGGGTTTTACACTGAAGCTTTCTTT. Translation gives CASSPGPGFYTEAFF.

This chain uses TRBV7-2 with TRBJ1-1; the D is unclear. V was cut by 3 bases and J by 0 bases, with 11 bases left in between. CDR1 and CDR2 from the germline V gene are SGHTA and FQGNSA. The CDR3 contains 15 residues. The CDR3 sequence is CASSLAWAVNTEAFF. CDR3 sequence (DNA): TGTGCCAGCAGCTTGGCTTGGGCGGTGAACACTGAAGCTTTCTTT.

The J gene is TRBJ2-5, the V gene TRBV25-1; D remains ambiguous. Trimming removed 7 bases at V and 0 bases at J, with 15 bases between. CDR1 is MGHDK and CDR2 is SYGVNS in the germline V gene. The CDR3 is 15 residues long. The CDR3 coding sequence is TGTGCCAGCACCAGCGCCCTAAGTAACCAAGAGACCCAGTACTTC. Its protein product is CASTSALSNQETQYF.

The chain employs TRBV29-1 and TRBJ2-5; D tentatively reads TRBD1 or TRBD2 (5 bases each). CDR1 is SQVTM, CDR2 ANQGSEA, per germline. The CDR3 covers 17 residues. V was clipped by 7 bases and J by 4 bases, with 28 bases between them. DNA of the CDR3: TGCAGCGCCGAGAGGCCCCCAGGGAGAGGGTCACGAGAGACCCAGTACTTC. This gives the protein CSAERPPGRGSRETQYF.

The rearrangement uses TRBV29-1 and TRBJ2-3, with a weak D call TRBD2 (5 bases). Germline CDR1 reads SQVTM; CDR2 reads ANQGSEA. This CDR3 region has 14 residues. Trimming pared 4 bases from V and 0 bases from J, leaving 11 bases between. CDR3 in amino acids: CSVAGPGSTDTQYF. CDR3 DNA sequence: TGCAGCGTTGCCGGTCCGGGGAGCACAGATACGCAGTATTTT.

The chain carries TRBV29-1 and TRBJ1-1, with TRBD1 identical over 7 bases. V shed 6 bases, J shed 4 bases, and the junction held 11 bases outside the gene matches. Germline V gene data show CDR1 as SQVTM and CDR2 as ANQGSEA. This CDR3 spans 14 amino acids. CDR3 protein: CSVGHRGRGTEAFF. DNA for the CDR3: TGCAGCGTCGGTCATAGGGGGCGGGGCACTGAAGCTTTCTTT.

The chain joins TRBV5-4 to TRBJ2-1; 8 nucleotides align to TRBD1. Germline V gene data show CDR1 as SGHNT and CDR2 as YYREEE (reference sequence). The CDR3 has 16 amino acids. Trimming removed 4 bases from V and 12 bases from J; junction bases left unmatched: 18. CDR3 residues: CASSGPPQGGKLGQFF. In DNA form, the CDR3 reads TGTGCCAGCAGCGGACCCCCACAGGGGGGCAAGCTTGGGCAGTTCTTC.

V gene TRBV2 combines with J gene TRBJ2-1; 11 bases line up with TRBD2. Germline assignment: CDR1 SNHLY and CDR2 FYNNEI. The V segment lost 8 bases and the J segment 3 bases; nucleotides outside the gene matches: 3. The CDR3 has 14 amino acids. The CDR3 sequence: CASWGLAVYNEQFF. For the CDR3, the DNA is TGTGCCAGCTGGGGACTAGCGGTCTACAATGAGCAGTTCTTC.

The CDR3 coding sequence is TGTGCCAGCAGCGGAGGGGGGGGCACTGAAGCTTTCTTT. Protein product: CASSGGGGTEAFF. The chain combines TRBV5-4 with TRBJ1-1; a weak D match, TRBD1 (6 bases). Trimming shortened V by 4 bases and J by 4 bases, and 11 bases separated the two germline ends. The CDR3 spans 13 residues. Germline-derived CDR1 and CDR2 are SGHNT and YYREEE (reference sequence).

V gene TRBV19 combines with J gene TRBJ1-5; tentative D call: TRBD1 (5 bases). The CDR3 spans 16 residues. Germline assignment: CDR1 LNHDA and CDR2 SQIVND (reference sequence). Trimming stripped 0 bases from V and 3 bases from J, with 12 bases between. In DNA, the CDR3 is TGTGCCAGTAGTATAGAGTCAGGGACCATCAATCAGCCCCAGCATTTT. It is translated as CASSIESGTINQPQHF.

In its sample, this clone was seen a few times. The V gene is TRBV29-1, the J gene TRBJ2-7; D remains ambiguous. Trimming shortened V by 4 bases and J by 5 bases, and 6 bases separated the two germline ends. Germline CDR1 is SQVTM and CDR2 is ANQGSEA. This CDR3 spans 10 amino acids. The CDR3 region is CSVADNEQYF. CDR3 in DNA: TGCAGCGTTGCAGACAACGAGCAGTACTTC.

The chain uses TRBV29-1 and TRBJ2-2; 8 bases align to TRBD1. V was pared by 4 bases and J by 6 bases, with 13 bases of the junction left unmatched. The CDR3 loop spans 16 amino acids. The germline V gene has CDR1 SQVTM and CDR2 ANQGSEA. This chain's CDR3 is CSVGGLDTGGPGELFF. In nucleotides, the CDR3 is TGCAGCGTTGGCGGCCTAGATACAGGGGGTCCCGGGGAGCTGTTTTTT.

J is TRBJ2-7 and V is TRBV28, with TRBD1 matching 10 bases. The CDR3 length is 15 residues. Germline CDR1 MDHEN, CDR2 SYDVKM. V shed 2 bases, J shed 2 bases, and the junction held 3 bases outside the gene matches. The CDR3 loop reads CASSLPGTGAYEQYF. As DNA, the CDR3 is TGTGCCAGCAGTTTACCCGGGACAGGGGCCTACGAGCAGTACTTC.